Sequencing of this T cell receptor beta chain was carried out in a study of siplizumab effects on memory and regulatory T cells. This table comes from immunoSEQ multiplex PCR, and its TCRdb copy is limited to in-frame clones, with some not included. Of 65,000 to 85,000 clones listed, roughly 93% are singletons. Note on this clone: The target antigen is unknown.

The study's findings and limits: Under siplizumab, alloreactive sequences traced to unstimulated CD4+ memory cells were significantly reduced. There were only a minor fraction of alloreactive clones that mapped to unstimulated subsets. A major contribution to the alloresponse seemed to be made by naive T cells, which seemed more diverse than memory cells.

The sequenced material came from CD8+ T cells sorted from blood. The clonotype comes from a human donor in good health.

The DNA for the CDR3 is TGTGCCTCCACCCCGGGGCGGGGCACAGATACGCAGTATTTT. It codes for CASTPGRGTDTQYF. V usage is TRBV5-6 and J usage is TRBJ2-3; D might be TRBD1 or TRBD2, each matching 5 bases. V was cut by 10 bases and J by 1 base, with 16 bases left in between. The CDR3 totals 14 residues. The germline gives CDR1 SGHDT, CDR2 YYEEEE.